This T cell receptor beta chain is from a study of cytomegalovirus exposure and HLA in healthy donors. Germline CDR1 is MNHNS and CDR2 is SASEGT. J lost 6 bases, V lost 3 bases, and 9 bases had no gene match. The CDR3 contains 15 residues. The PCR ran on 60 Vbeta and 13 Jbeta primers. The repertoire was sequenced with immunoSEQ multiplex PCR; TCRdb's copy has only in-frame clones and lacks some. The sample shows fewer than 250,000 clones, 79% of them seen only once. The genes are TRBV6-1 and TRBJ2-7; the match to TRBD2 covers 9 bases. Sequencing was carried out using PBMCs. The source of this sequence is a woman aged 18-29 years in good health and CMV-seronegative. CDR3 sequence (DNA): TGTGCCAGCAGTGACCCTCTAGCGGGACTTTTCGAGCAGTACTTC. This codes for CASSDPLAGLFEQYF.